This T cell receptor beta chain was identified in a study of PD-1 blockade in classical Hodgkin lymphoma. Trimming stripped 6 bases from V and 0 bases from J, with 9 bases between. The CDR3 covers 15 residues. Germline V gene lookup returns CDR1 SNHLY and CDR2 FYNNEI. This clone was observed once. Following autologous stem cell transplantation, relapse occurred in every patient, and exposure to brentuximab vedotin varied. Assay: immunoSEQ multiplex PCR; the TCRdb copy retains only in-frame clones and omits some. The top ten clones hold around 17% of a sample with about 53,000 clones, approximately 84% of them seen once.

The source of this sequence is a human donor with classical Hodgkin lymphoma. V usage is TRBV2 and J usage is TRBJ2-6; D ambiguous. Source: peripheral blood mononuclear cells (PBMCs), taken at baseline. The CDR3 sequence: CASRVSNSGANVLTF. The CDR3 coding sequence is TGTGCCAGCAGGGTTTCCAACTCTGGGGCCAACGTCCTGACTTTC.